This T cell receptor (beta chain) was documented in a study of T-cell reconstitution after alpha-beta-depleted transplantation in children. At least ten counts were recorded for this clonotype. V shed 5 bases, J shed 2 bases, and the junction held 8 bases outside the gene matches. This CDR3 region has 14 residues. Germline CDR1 reads SQVTM; CDR2 reads ANQGSEA. The TCRbeta library was prepared with unique molecular identifiers. TCRdb analysed the PCR reads with MiXCR anew, one entry per CDR3 protein. The sample yields approximately 300,000 distinct CDR3 sequences, over 9% seen once. Source: PBMCs, taken before TCRalphabeta/CD19-depleted stem cell transplant. The genes are TRBV29-1 and TRBJ1-2, with 7 nucleotides matching TRBD1. The receptor's source is a boy younger than two with acute myeloid leukemia, due to receive a stem cell transplant. As DNA, the CDR3 is TGCAGCGTTTCGCCCCGGACAGGAAACTATGGCTACACCTTC. Its translation: CSVSPRTGNYGYTF.